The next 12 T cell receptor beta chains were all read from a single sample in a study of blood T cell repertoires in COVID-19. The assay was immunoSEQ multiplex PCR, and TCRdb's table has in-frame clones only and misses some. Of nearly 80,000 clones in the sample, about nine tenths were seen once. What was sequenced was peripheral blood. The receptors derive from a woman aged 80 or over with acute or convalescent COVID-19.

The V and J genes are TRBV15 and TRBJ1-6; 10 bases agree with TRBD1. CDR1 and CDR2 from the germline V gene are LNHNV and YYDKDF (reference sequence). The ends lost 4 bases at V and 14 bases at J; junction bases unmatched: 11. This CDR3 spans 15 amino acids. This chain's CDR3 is CATSKTGTGAFTLHF. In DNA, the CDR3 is TGTGCCACCAGCAAAACCGGGACAGGGGCCTTCACCCTCCACTTT.

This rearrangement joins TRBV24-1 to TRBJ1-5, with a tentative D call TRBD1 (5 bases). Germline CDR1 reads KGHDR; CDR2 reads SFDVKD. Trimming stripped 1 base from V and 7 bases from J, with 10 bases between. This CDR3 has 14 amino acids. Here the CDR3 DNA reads TGTGCCACCAGTGATTTCAGCAGGGCACAGCCCCAGCATTTT. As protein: CATSDFSRAQPQHF.

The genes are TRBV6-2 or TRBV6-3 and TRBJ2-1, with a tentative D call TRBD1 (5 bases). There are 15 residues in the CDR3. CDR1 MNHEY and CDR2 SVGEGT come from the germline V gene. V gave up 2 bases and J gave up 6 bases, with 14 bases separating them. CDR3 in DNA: TGTGCCAGCAGTTACGAACAGGTGCTATTCAATGAGCAGTTCTTC. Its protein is CASSYEQVLFNEQFF.

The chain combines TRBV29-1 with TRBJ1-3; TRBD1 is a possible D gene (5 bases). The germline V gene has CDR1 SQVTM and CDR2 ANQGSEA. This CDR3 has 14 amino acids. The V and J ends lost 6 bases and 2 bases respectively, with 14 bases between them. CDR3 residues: CSVNPGSTGNTIYF. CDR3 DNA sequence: TGCAGCGTCAACCCAGGGTCCACTGGAAACACCATATATTTT.

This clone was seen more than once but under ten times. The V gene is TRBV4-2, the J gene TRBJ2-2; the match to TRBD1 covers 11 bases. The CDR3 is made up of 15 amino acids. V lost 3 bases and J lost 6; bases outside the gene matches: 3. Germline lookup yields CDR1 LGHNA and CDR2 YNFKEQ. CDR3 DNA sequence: TGTGCCAGCAGCCATCGGGACAGGGGGGCCGGGGAGCTGTTTTTT. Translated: CASSHRDRGAGELFF.

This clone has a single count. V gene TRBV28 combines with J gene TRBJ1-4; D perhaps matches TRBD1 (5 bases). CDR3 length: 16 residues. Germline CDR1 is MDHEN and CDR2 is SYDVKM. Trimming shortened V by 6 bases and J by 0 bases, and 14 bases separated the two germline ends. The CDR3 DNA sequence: TGTGCCAGCAGGACAACAGGATTTGCAACTAATGAAAAACTGTTTTTT. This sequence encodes CASRTTGFATNEKLFF.

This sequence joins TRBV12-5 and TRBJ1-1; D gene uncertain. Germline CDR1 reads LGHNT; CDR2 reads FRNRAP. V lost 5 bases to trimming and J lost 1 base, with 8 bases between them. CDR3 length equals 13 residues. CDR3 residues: CASGPERNTEAFF. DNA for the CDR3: TGTGCTAGTGGTCCCGAGCGGAACACTGAAGCTTTCTTT.

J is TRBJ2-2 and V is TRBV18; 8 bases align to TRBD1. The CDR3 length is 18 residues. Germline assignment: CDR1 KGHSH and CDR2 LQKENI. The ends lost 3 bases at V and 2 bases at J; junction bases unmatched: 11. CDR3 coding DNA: TGTGCCAGCTCACCCAACTCAGGGGGCCGGCTCAACACCGGGGAGCTGTTTTTT. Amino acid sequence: CASSPNSGGRLNTGELFF.

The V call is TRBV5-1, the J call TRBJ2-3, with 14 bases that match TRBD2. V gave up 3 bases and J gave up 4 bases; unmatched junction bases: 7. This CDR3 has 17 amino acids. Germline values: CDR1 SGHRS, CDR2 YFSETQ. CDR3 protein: CASSSPGLAGVSDTQYF. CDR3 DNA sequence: TGCGCCAGCAGCTCCCCGGGACTAGCGGGGGTTTCAGATACGCAGTATTTT.

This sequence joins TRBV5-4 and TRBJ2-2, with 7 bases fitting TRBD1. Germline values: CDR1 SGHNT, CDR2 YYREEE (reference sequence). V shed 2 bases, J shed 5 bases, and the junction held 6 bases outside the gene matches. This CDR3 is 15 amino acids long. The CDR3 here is CASSLGTDRTGELFF. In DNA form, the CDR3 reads TGTGCCAGCAGCTTAGGGACAGACAGGACCGGGGAGCTGTTTTTT.

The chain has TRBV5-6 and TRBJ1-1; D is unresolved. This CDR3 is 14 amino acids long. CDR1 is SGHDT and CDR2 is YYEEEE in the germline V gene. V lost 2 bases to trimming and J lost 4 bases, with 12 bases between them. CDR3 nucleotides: TGTGCCAGCAGCTTTGGGGAGAGGGTCACTGAAGCTTTCTTT. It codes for CASSFGERVTEAFF. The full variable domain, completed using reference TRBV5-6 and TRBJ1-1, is DAGVTQSPTHLIKTRGQQVTLRCSPKSGHDTVSWYQQALGQGPQFIFQYYEEEERQRGNFPDRFSGHQFPNYSSELNVNALLLGDSALYLCASSFGERVTEAFFGQGTRLTVV.

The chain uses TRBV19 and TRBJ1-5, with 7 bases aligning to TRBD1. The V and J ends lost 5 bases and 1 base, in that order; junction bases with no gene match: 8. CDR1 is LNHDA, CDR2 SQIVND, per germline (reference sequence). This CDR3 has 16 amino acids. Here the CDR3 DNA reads TGTGCCAGTAGTGTGACAGGGTTTAAGAGCAATCAGCCCCAGCATTTT. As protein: CASSVTGFKSNQPQHF. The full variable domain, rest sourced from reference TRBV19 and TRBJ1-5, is DGGITQSPKYLFRKEGQNVTLSCEQNLNHDAMYWYRQDPGQGLRLIYYSQIVNDFQKGDIAEGYSVSREKKESFPLTVTSAQKNPTAFYLCASSVTGFKSNQPQHFGDGTRLSIL.